This T cell receptor beta chain originates from a study of T cells after yellow fever vaccination. This CDR3 comprises 15 residues. The junction had 2 bases not matched to a gene; V was cut back by 0 bases and J by 0 bases. Germline lookup yields CDR1 MNHEY and CDR2 SVGAGI. A few counts support this clonotype. TCRdb processed the 5' RACE reads anew with MiXCR; each CDR3 protein has one entry. The profile shows fewer than 85,000 distinct CDR3 sequences, about 7.7% of them singletons. The clonotype was recovered from a man younger than 40 who received the YFV17D yellow fever vaccine. Here the sequenced sample was CD8+ T cells sorted from PBMCs, taken on the day of the yellow fever booster vaccination. The rearrangement links TRBV6-5 to TRBJ2-7; 7 bases are a match to TRBD1. Here the CDR3 reads CASSYSWDSSYEQYF. The CDR3 coding sequence is TGTGCCAGCAGTTACTCGTGGGACAGCTCCTACGAGCAGTACTTC.